The TCR beta chain under discussion was sequenced for a study of blood T cell repertoires in COVID-19. Profiled with immunoSEQ multiplex PCR; TCRdb holds only in-frame clones, not every one. The sample shows 200,000 to 250,000 clones, 81% of them seen only once. This CDR3 comprises 12 residues. V was clipped by 3 bases and J by 5 bases, with 2 bases between them. Per germline, CDR1 MNHEY and CDR2 SMNVEV (reference sequence). The rearrangement joins TRBV27 to TRBJ1-6; D remains ambiguous. The receptor was derived from an elderly woman with COVID-19, enrolled during active disease. What was sequenced was peripheral blood. DNA of the CDR3: TGTGCCAGCAGTTTTAATAATTCACCCCTCCACTTT. Translation gives CASSFNNSPLHF.